The text below deals with one T cell receptor beta chain. No antigen is known for it. This entry comes from a study of siplizumab effects on memory and regulatory T cells. General study points: Alloreactive clones mapping to unstimulated subsets formed only a minor fraction. Proliferating siplizumab-culture Tregs lacked confirmation of suppressive function. Alloreactive sequences that could be traced to unstimulated CD4+ memory cells showed a significant reduction under siplizumab.

TCRdb keeps only in-frame clones here, not all; method: immunoSEQ multiplex PCR. Of about 82,000 clones listed, approximately 90% are singletons. The CDR3 loop spans 13 amino acids. Trimming cost V 0 bases and J 7 bases, with 9 bases left between them. The germline V gene encodes CDR1 MNHEY and CDR2 SMNVEV (reference sequence). Sequenced input: Tregs sorted from blood. The TCR originated in a human donor in good health. The V and J genes are TRBV27 and TRBJ1-2, with D maybe TRBD1 (5 bases). The CDR3 region is CASSLSGVSGYTF. As DNA, the CDR3 is TGTGCCAGCAGTTTATCAGGGGTGAGTGGCTACACCTTC.